What follows is one T cell receptor beta chain and its context. Its target is unknown. The ends were cut back, 0 bases at V and 8 bases at J, with 16 bases in the middle. Germline V gene sequence: CDR1 LGHNA, CDR2 YNFKEQ. This CDR3 has 15 residues. This sample is part of a study of a mutant IDH1 vaccine in newly diagnosed glioma. Study summary: Once 4-6 weeks had passed after radiotherapy alone, vaccination started, or it started with temozolomide cycles. The treated population exhibited a male proportion of roughly 60%, a female proportion of roughly 40%, and a mean age of roughly 41 years. Overall study results and limits: Immune responses induced by the vaccine were seen in just over 90% of patients, spanning multiple MHC alleles.

Sequenced by immunoSEQ multiplex PCR; TCRdb stores in-frame clones only, minus some. The sample carries about 56,000 clones, about four fifths recorded once. The sample's time point: week 47, end of study. A 20-mer mutant IDH1 peptide at 300 ug was injected subcutaneously with topical imiquimod. Each patient was administered eight vaccinations, scheduled in weeks 1, 3, 5, 7, 11, 15, 19 and 23. V gene TRBV4-2 combines with J gene TRBJ1-2; a possible D gene is TRBD1 (6 bases). The TCR originated in a woman between 45 and 65 years old with glioma. Specimen: PBMCs, collected from a glioma patient whose treatment included an IDH1 peptide vaccine. The CDR3 protein is CASSQDHGGSMGYTF. CDR3 coding DNA: TGTGCCAGCAGCCAAGACCACGGGGGCAGTATGGGCTACACCTTC.